This entry lists 8 T cell receptor beta chains sequenced from one sample in a study of blood T cells in healthy people across ages. Primed by a sample-barcoded 5' primer and a J-beta primer mix, a second PCR proceeded for 7 to 11 cycles. TCRdb called the 5' RACE reads again in MiXCR, with one record for every CDR3 protein. The sample has some 1 million distinct CDR3 sequences, more than 40% seen once. Specimen: blood. These receptors all come from a woman aged 55 to 70 in good health.

This clonotype occurred many times. This chain uses TRBV2 with TRBJ2-5; TRBD1 agrees at 8 bases. CDR1 and CDR2 from the germline V gene are SNHLY and FYNNEI. The CDR3 spans 14 residues. V gave up 5 bases and J gave up 3 bases; unmatched junction bases: 5. The CDR3 sequence is CASSPDRGKETQYF. The CDR3 nucleotides read TGTGCCAGCAGTCCCGACAGGGGTAAAGAGACCCAGTACTTC. Combining the CDR3 with reference TRBV2 and TRBJ2-5 gives the whole variable domain EPEVTQTPSHQVTQMGQEVILRCVPISNHLYFYWYRQILGQKVEFLVSFYNNEISEKSEIFDDQFSVERPDGSNFTLKIRSTKLEDSAMYFCASSPDRGKETQYFGPGTRLLVL.

The count of this clonotype is one. The chain joins TRBV7-3 to TRBJ2-3; the match to TRBD2 covers 13 bases. CDR1 and CDR2 from the germline V gene are SGHTA and FQGTGA. The J segment lost 6 bases and the V segment lost 5 bases, leaving 8 bases of the junction unmatched. This CDR3 spans 16 amino acids. CDR3 nucleotides: TGTGCCAGCAGCCAGGGACTAGCGGGAACCCGGGATACGCAGTATTTT. Amino acid sequence: CASSQGLAGTRDTQYF.

This clonotype was counted between two and nine times. This chain uses TRBV12-3 or TRBV12-4 with TRBJ2-7, with TRBD1 matching over 7 bases. The CDR3 contains 14 residues. V trimming: 6 bases; J trimming: 6 bases; junction bases outside the gene matches: 11. The CDR3, as DNA: TGTGCCAGCAGATCGACAGGGATCACCTCCGAGCAGTACTTC. Translation: CASRSTGITSEQYF.

This rearrangement joins TRBV28 to TRBJ2-7; 7 bases agree with TRBD1. V lost 4 bases and J lost 2; bases outside the gene matches: 5. CDR1 is MDHEN, CDR2 SYDVKM, per germline. There are 14 residues in the CDR3. As DNA, the CDR3 is TGTGCCAGCAGTTCGGGACAGATCGCCTACGAGCAGTACTTC. It encodes CASSSGQIAYEQYF.

The chain joins TRBV5-6 to TRBJ2-3, with 10 nucleotides matching TRBD1. From germline, CDR1 is SGHDT and CDR2 YYEEEE. The CDR3 loop spans 16 amino acids. With V trimmed by 0 bases and J by 7 bases, 8 bases remained unmatched. CDR3 sequence: CASSLETGGDGNTQYF. CDR3 nucleotides: TGTGCCAGCAGCTTGGAGACAGGGGGCGATGGGAATACGCAGTATTTT.

Regarding this clonotype: A much larger clone differs from this one at a single base, so this may be a read error. V usage is TRBV12-3 or TRBV12-4 and J usage is TRBJ2-4, with no clear D. The CDR3 contains 13 residues. The germline V and J ends were trimmed by 4 bases and 13 bases, with 17 bases remaining between them. CDR3 sequence reads: CASSCSSSSEQYF. The CDR3 nucleotides are TGTGCCAGCAGTTGTAGCAGCAGTAGTGAGCAGTACTTC.

The chain uses TRBV27 and TRBJ2-1; D gene unclear. V was cut by 0 bases and J by 1 base, with 7 bases left in between. The CDR3 is 15 amino acids. CDR1 MNHEY and CDR2 SMNVEV come from the germline V gene (reference sequence). The CDR3: CASSLSGWSYNEQFF. DNA for the CDR3: TGTGCCAGCAGTTTATCTGGGTGGTCCTACAATGAGCAGTTCTTC.

This clonotype was observed a few times. CDR3 in amino acids: CASSLLLAARADTQYF. CDR3 in DNA: TGTGCCAGCAGCTTACTACTAGCGGCGAGGGCAGATACGCAGTATTTT. The chain recombines TRBV5-5 with TRBJ2-3; 8 nucleotides line up with TRBD2. J lost 4 bases, V lost 2 bases, and 9 bases had no gene match. The CDR3 consists of 16 residues. The germline V gene encodes CDR1 SGHKS and CDR2 YYEKEE (reference sequence).